The rows below give T cell receptor beta chains drawn from one sample of a study of blood T cells in healthy people across ages. Each CDR3 protein gets one entry after TCRdb re-called the 5' RACE reads with MiXCR. Seen here are approximately 900,000 distinct CDR3 sequences, about 44% observed once, and the top ten hold about an eighth. Input material: blood. Receptor source: a man aged 25 to 40 in good health. The CDR3 runs from the conserved cysteine through the conserved F or W. A D gene is named only where the DNA matches it firmly. Not all rows give a size; the values are once, few, many and, for expanded clones, a class.

D gene	J gene	clone size	V gene	CDR3 DNA	CDR3 protein
TRBD1	TRBJ2-7	few	TRBV29-1	TGCAGCGTTGCCAAGCAGGGGGCGAGGTCCTCCGAGCAGTACTTC	CSVAKQGARSSEQYF
TRBD2	TRBJ2-1	.	TRBV20-1	TGCAGTGGTCAAGGTAGCGGGGGCCTTTCCTACAATGAGCAGTTCTTC	CSGQGSGGLSYNEQFF
.	TRBJ2-7	.	TRBV6-6	TGTGCCAGCAGACGACAGGTAGTGAACGAGCAGTACTTC	CASRRQVVNEQYF
.	TRBJ2-7	few	TRBV15	TGTGCCACCAGCAGAGAAGGCCCTTCCTACGAGCAGTACTTC	CATSREGPSYEQYF
.	TRBJ1-2	few	TRBV2	TGTGCCAGCAGTGAACCGGGGAGCTACACCTTC	CASSEPGSYTF
.	TRBJ2-2	few	TRBV12-3/TRBV12-4	TGTGCCAGCAGTTTTGCGGGGTCCAACACCGGGGAGCTGTTTTTT	CASSFAGSNTGELFF
.	TRBJ1-2	few	TRBV12-3/TRBV12-4	TGTGCCAGCAGTCCTGGGGGTAGAGGCTACACCTTC	CASSPGGRGYTF
TRBD2	TRBJ2-3	few	TRBV4-1	TGCGCCAGCAGCCAGGACCTGACTAGCGGGGGTCCGACAGATACGCAGTATTTT	CASSQDLTSGGPTDTQYF
.	TRBJ2-3	.	TRBV7-9	TGTGCCAGCAGCTTAGAGATAGCCACTAGCACAGATACGCAGTATTTT	CASSLEIATSTDTQYF
TRBD1	TRBJ1-1	.	TRBV5-1	TGCGCCAGCAGCGAACGGACAGGGGGCCGGTACACTGAAGCTTTCTTT	CASSERTGGRYTEAFF
TRBD1	TRBJ1-2	.	TRBV20-1	TGCAGTGCTTATTTCCATCAGGGGGAGTATGGCTACACCTTC	CSAYFHQGEYGYTF
.	TRBJ1-5	few	TRBV29-1	TGCAGCGTTGCCTTAACGGGAGGTAATAGCAATCAGCCCCAGCATTTT	CSVALTGGNSNQPQHF
.	TRBJ2-7	once	TRBV5-1	TGCGCCAGCAGCTACTCACCGACAGACTCCTACGAGCAGTACTTC	CASSYSPTDSYEQYF
.	TRBJ2-3	few	TRBV29-1	TGCAGCGTTGCCCCCGCTTCAGATACGCAGTATTTT	CSVAPASDTQYF
.	TRBJ1-5	.	TRBV7-9	TGTGCCAGCAGCTTTGGGATCAGCCCTAATCAGCCCCAGCATTTT	CASSFGISPNQPQHF
.	TRBJ1-1	.	TRBV6-5	TGTGCCAGCAGGGATCCTAACAGGGCCACTGAAGCTTTCTTT	CASRDPNRATEAFF
TRBD2	TRBJ2-7	.	TRBV20-1	TGCAGTGCTGGCCCCTCGGGGGGGCTATCCTACAATGAGCAGTACTTC	CSAGPSGGLSYNEQYF
.	TRBJ1-4	.	TRBV4-3	TGCGCCAGCAGCATAACCTCCCTGGCGGGGACCGGTGAAAAACTGTTTTTT	CASSITSLAGTGEKLFF
TRBD1	TRBJ1-2	.	TRBV5-1	TGCGCCAGCAGCTCGGGCATTGGACAGGGGGCTAACGGCTACACCTTC	CASSSGIGQGANGYTF
.	TRBJ2-6	.	TRBV7-8	TGTGCCAGCAGCAAGGGTACCTCTGGGGCCAACGTCCTGACTTTC	CASSKGTSGANVLTF
TRBD1	TRBJ1-5	.	TRBV24-1	TGTGCCACCAGTGGACGACAGGGTAATGGGCAGCCCCAGCATTTT	CATSGRQGNGQPQHF